This passage covers 27 T cell receptor beta chains from one sample sequenced in a study of blood T cells in healthy people across ages. Then a second PCR, running roughly 6 to 11 cycles, was carried out with a sample-barcoded 5' primer and a J-beta primer mix. TCRdb recomputed calls from the 5' RACE reads with MiXCR, one row per CDR3 protein. Of some 640,000 distinct CDR3 sequences in the sample, about 30% were seen once. Sequenced material: blood. The receptors were gathered from a woman of 80 years or more in good health.

Many counts were recorded for this clonotype. The chain couples TRBV9 to TRBJ2-4, with D unclear. Germline CDR1 SGDLS, CDR2 YYNGEE. The CDR3 spans 14 residues. Trimming pared 0 bases from V and 0 bases from J, leaving 4 bases between. The CDR3 reads CASSVDVAKNIQYF. The CDR3 coding sequence is TGTGCCAGCAGCGTAGACGTAGCCAAAAACATTCAGTACTTC.

This clonotype was counted only a few times. The J gene is TRBJ1-3, the V gene TRBV25-1; no reliable D call. The CDR3 is made up of 15 amino acids. V shed 4 bases and J shed 0 bases, with 10 bases lying between them. CDR1 and CDR2 (germline): MGHDK, SYGVNS. CDR3 sequence (DNA): TGTGCCAGCAGTGCTATCCAAAACTCTGGAAACACCATATATTTT. It specifies CASSAIQNSGNTIYF.

On this clonotype: A much bigger clone sits one base away, suggesting this may be a read error. V gene TRBV30 combines with J gene TRBJ2-7, with no clear D. The CDR3 totals 11 residues. The V end lost 0 bases, the J end lost 7 bases, and 7 bases lay between the germline ends. Germline CDR1 and CDR2: GTSNPN and SVGIG (reference sequence). The CDR3 DNA sequence: TGTGCCTGGAGTGTACGTTGGGAGCAGTACTTC. It specifies CAWSVRWEQYF. Filled out from reference TRBV30 and TRBJ2-7, the complete variable domain reads SQTIHQWPATLVQPVGSPLSLECTVEGTSNPNLYWYRQAAGRGLQLLFYSVGIGQISSEVPQNLSASRPQDRQFILSSKKLLLSDSGFYLCAWSVRWEQYFGPGTRLTVT.

This clonotype was found a few times. This chain links TRBV20-1 with TRBJ1-5; D is ambiguous. Germline V gene sequence: CDR1 DFQATT, CDR2 SNEGSKA (reference sequence). This CDR3 has 13 amino acids. V lost 2 bases and J lost 3, with 8 bases in between. DNA of the CDR3: TGCAGTGCTAGATCCAGAAACAATCAGCCCCAGCATTTT. Its protein product is CSARSRNNQPQHF.

This clonotype was seen only a few times. It may be a read error: a sequence one base away is much more abundant. The chain recombines TRBV5-1 with TRBJ2-5, with 12 nucleotides matching TRBD1. The V and J ends lost 3 bases and 11 bases, in that order; junction bases with no gene match: 11. Germline CDR1 is SGHRS and CDR2 is YFSETQ. This CDR3 has 15 amino acids. This CDR3 reads CASSSGTGGFGEQYF. CDR3 bases: TGCGCCAGCAGCTCCGGGACAGGGGGCTTCGGTGAGCAGTACTTC.

This clonotype was recorded many times. CDR3 amino acids: CASRDGTGGSQPQHF. For the CDR3, the DNA is TGTGCCAGCAGGGACGGGACAGGGGGGAGTCAGCCCCAGCATTTT. The chain carries TRBV2 and TRBJ1-5; 11 bases line up with TRBD1. The V gene's germline CDR1 is SNHLY and CDR2 FYNNEI. V gave up 6 bases and J gave up 6 bases; unmatched junction bases: 7. The CDR3 runs 15 residues.

The table lists this clonotype with many counts. J is TRBJ2-4 and V is TRBV7-9; TRBD1 is a possible D gene (6 bases). This CDR3 region has 16 residues. V lost 4 bases to trimming and J lost 5 bases, with 18 bases between them. Germline lookup yields CDR1 SEHNR and CDR2 FQNEAQ (reference sequence). The CDR3 region is CASSSKTGYDENIQYF. The CDR3 bases are TGTGCCAGCAGCTCAAAGACAGGCTATGACGAAAACATTCAGTACTTC.

V gene TRBV19 combines with J gene TRBJ1-1; D is possibly TRBD1 (5 bases). This CDR3 is 14 amino acids long. CDR1 and CDR2 from the germline V gene are LNHDA and SQIVND (reference sequence). The V end was cut by 2 bases, the J end by 4 bases, with 11 bases between. The CDR3 coding sequence is TGTGCCAGTAGTATAAAAAGGGGAGGCACTGAAGCTTTCTTT. Translating it yields CASSIKRGGTEAFF.

This clonotype was seen a few times. A read error is possible here, since a much larger clone lies one base away. The chain combines TRBV7-9 with TRBJ2-1; 10 bases map to TRBD2. Per germline, CDR1 SEHNR and CDR2 FQNEAQ (reference sequence). This CDR3 spans 18 amino acids. The CDR3 nucleotides read TGTGCCAGCAGCCCTATAGCGGGGGGCAGTCTGTCCTACAATGGGCAGTTCTTC. Amino acid sequence: CASSPIAGGSLSYNGQFF.

Concerning this clonotype itself: One base away lies a much larger clone, so this may be a sequencing read error. The genes are TRBV25-1 and TRBJ2-5, with D perhaps matching TRBD1 (6 bases). Trimming took off 2 bases at V and 5 bases at J, with 15 bases between the two ends. Germline V CDR1 and CDR2: MGHDK, SYGVNS. This CDR3 is built from 15 residues. The CDR3 sequence: CASSEPGPGAETQYF. CDR3 bases: TGTGCCAGCAGTGAACCGGGACCAGGGGCGGAGACCCAGTACTTC.

This clonotype was observed at least ten times. The V and J genes are TRBV20-1 and TRBJ2-7; 8 bases agree with TRBD1. CDR3 length equals 12 residues. Germline assignment: CDR1 DFQATT and CDR2 SNEGSKA (reference sequence). The ends lost 3 bases at V and 6 bases at J; junction bases unmatched: 4. The CDR3 loop is CSASNRGSEQYF. Here the CDR3 DNA reads TGCAGTGCTAGTAACAGGGGGAGCGAGCAGTACTTC.

The V call is TRBV20-1, the J call TRBJ1-2, with 7 bases lining up with TRBD1. The CDR3 spans 12 residues. The V gene's germline CDR1 is DFQATT and CDR2 SNEGSKA (reference sequence). Trimming took 5 bases from V and 8 from J; bases not matched to a gene: 8. In nucleotides, the CDR3 is TGCAGTGCTTTACAGGGGCGAGGAGGCTACACCTTC. Translated, it gives CSALQGRGGYTF.

This clonotype was found many times. The chain has TRBV7-9 and TRBJ1-4, with D tentatively TRBD1 (6 bases). Germline CDR1 is SEHNR and CDR2 is FQNEAQ (reference sequence). The CDR3 length is 14 residues. V was shortened by 5 bases and J by 8 bases, with 15 bases between the two germline ends. Here the CDR3 reads CASSPGGNREKLFF. CDR3 in DNA: TGTGCCAGCAGCCCCGGGGGCAATCGGGAAAAACTGTTTTTT.

This clonotype was counted many times. The chain carries TRBV29-1 and TRBJ2-5; D possibly corresponds to TRBD1 (5 bases). CDR3 length: 13 residues. Germline V CDR1 and CDR2: SQVTM, ANQGSEA. V lost 6 bases and J 1 base, leaving 12 bases between the germline ends. CDR3 residues: CSVEIRAQETQYF. Written as DNA, the CDR3 is TGCAGCGTGGAGATCAGGGCCCAAGAGACCCAGTACTTC. The variable domain in full, with the rest retrieved from reference TRBV29-1 and TRBJ2-5, is SAVISQKPSRDICQRGTSLTIQCQVDSQVTMMFWYRQQPGQSLTLIATANQGSEATYESGFVIDKFPISRPNLTFSTLTVSNMSPEDSSIYLCSVEIRAQETQYFGPGTRLLVL.

The V and J genes are TRBV6-1 and TRBJ2-1; D unresolved. V lost 7 bases, J lost 6 bases, and 7 bases lay in between. CDR3 length: 11 amino acids. Germline CDR1 MNHNS, CDR2 SASEGT. The CDR3 bases are TGTGCCAGCATCAGACCCAATGAGCAGTTCTTC. Translated, it gives CASIRPNEQFF.

This clonotype was recorded many times. The gene calls are TRBV27 and TRBJ2-7, with a possible D match to TRBD1 (6 bases). Trimming took 4 bases from V and 0 from J, leaving 13 bases between them. Germline-derived CDR1 and CDR2 are MNHEY and SMNVEV (reference sequence). There are 15 residues in the CDR3. The CDR3 loop is CASSSRTANSYEQYF. CDR3 coding DNA: TGTGCCAGCAGTTCTCGGACAGCCAACTCCTACGAGCAGTACTTC.

This clonotype showed up many times. The gene calls are TRBV6-6 and TRBJ2-5; 9 bases map to TRBD1. The CDR3 loop spans 15 amino acids. Germline CDR1 is MNHNY and CDR2 is SVGAGI (reference sequence). The junction had 8 bases not matched to a gene; V was cut back by 4 bases and J by 5 bases. The CDR3 DNA is TGTGCCAGCAGTTGCATCACAGGGGGCGGTGAGACCCAGTACTTC. This sequence encodes CASSCITGGGETQYF.

This clonotype occurred many times. The germline gene is not matched at one end of the junction; a read error may be the cause. V and J are TRBV5-1 and TRBJ1-1; D is uncertain. Germline CDR1 SGHRS, CDR2 YFSETQ. This CDR3 has 11 amino acids. The DNA of the CDR3 is TGTGCCAGCAGTGAGAACACTGAAGCTTTCTTT. Amino acids: CASSENTEAFF.

Of note for this clonotype: A much larger clone is a single base away; this may be a read error. The chain carries TRBV4-1 and TRBJ2-1, with D tentatively TRBD2 (5 bases). The CDR3 consists of 14 residues. V was pared by 3 bases and J by 15 bases, with 21 bases between. Germline V gene data show CDR1 as MGHRA and CDR2 as YSYEKL. CDR3 loop: CASSQGLGRTGRFF. Here the CDR3 DNA reads TGCGCCAGCAGCCAGGGCCTAGGACGAACTGGGAGGTTCTTC.

The CDR3 protein is CAIGGDRDYQETQYF. Here the CDR3 DNA reads TGTGCCATCGGTGGGGACAGGGATTACCAAGAGACCCAGTACTTC. The chain has TRBV10-3 and TRBJ2-5; 9 positions agree with TRBD1. CDR1 is ENHRY, CDR2 SYGVKD, per germline. V dropped 8 bases and J dropped 0; count of bases not matched to a gene: 7. The CDR3 runs to 15 residues.

This clonotype was found many times. The V gene is TRBV7-7, the J gene TRBJ2-5; the D is unclear. V was trimmed by 7 bases and J by 5 bases, leaving 20 bases between them. The germline CDR1 and CDR2 sequences are SSHAT and FNYEAQ (reference sequence). This CDR3 is built from 15 residues. CDR3 in amino acids: CASTPQGIDGETQYF. The CDR3 DNA reads TGTGCCAGCACCCCGCAAGGGATCGATGGGGAGACCCAGTACTTC.

This clonotype was seen a few times. A read error may explain this, as a much larger clone is one base away. CDR3 in DNA: TGCGGCGTCGGTGGGACAGGGGGAGGCTACACCTTC. Amino acids: CGVGGTGGGYTF. J is TRBJ1-2 and V is TRBV29-1, with 11 nucleotides matching TRBD1. Germline assignment: CDR1 SQVTM and CDR2 ANQGSEA. This CDR3 contains 12 residues.

This clonotype occurred a few times. The rearrangement joins TRBV3-1 to TRBJ2-4, with TRBD1 matching over 8 bases. The DNA end favors TRBJ2-7, so the J call may be wrong. The CDR3 is 14 residues long. From germline, CDR1 is LGHDT and CDR2 YNNKEL (reference sequence). CDR3 sequence (DNA): TGTGCCAGCAGCTGGACAGGGTCCCGAGGCGAGCAGTACTTC. It specifies CASSWTGSRGEQYF.

Only a few counts were recorded for this clonotype. The genes are TRBV6-1 and TRBJ2-5, with D unclear. The ends were cut back, 0 bases at V and 11 bases at J, with 19 bases in the middle. The CDR3 loop spans 15 amino acids. Germline values: CDR1 MNHNS, CDR2 SASEGT. This chain's CDR3 is CASSEALGRYNEQYF. For the CDR3, the DNA is TGTGCCAGCAGTGAAGCGCTCGGACGGTACAATGAGCAGTACTTC.

Concerning this clonotype itself: Possible read error: a much larger clone is one base away. The rearrangement uses TRBV7-6 and TRBJ2-2; 10 bases align to TRBD2. Germline V gene sequence: CDR1 SGHVS, CDR2 FNYEAQ. There are 15 residues in the CDR3. V gave up 6 bases and J gave up 6 bases; unmatched junction bases: 7. For the CDR3, the DNA is TGTGCCAGCAGATTCTTAAGCGGGGGGGCCGGGGAGCTGTTTTTT. Its translation: CASRFLSGGAGELFF.

In its sample, this clonotype was seen many times. The CDR3 loop reads CAIGGGDEQYF. For the CDR3, the DNA is TGTGCCATTGGAGGGGGAGACGAGCAGTACTTC. The chain couples TRBV7-2 to TRBJ2-7; the D gene could be TRBD1 or TRBD2 (6 bases each). This CDR3 contains 11 residues. Germline-derived CDR1 and CDR2 are SGHTA and FQGNSA. V was pared by 10 bases and J by 5 bases, with 12 bases between.

V gene TRBV4-3 combines with J gene TRBJ1-2; perhaps TRBD1 as D (6 bases). The length of the CDR3 is 14 residues. Trimming took 1 base from V and 4 from J, leaving 10 bases between them. The germline V gene has CDR1 LGHNA and CDR2 YSLEER. CDR3 in DNA: TGCGCCAGCAGCCAAGGGACAGCGCCCTATGGCTACACCTTC. Encoded protein: CASSQGTAPYGYTF.